The text below deals with one T cell receptor beta chain. What it binds is unknown. The source of the sample is a study of cytomegalovirus exposure and HLA in healthy donors. Study outcomes and limitations: Exclusion applied to some V segments, including TRBV6-2 and TRBV6-3, as they were indistinguishable. Relative to equally common others, HLA-associated TCR beta chains showed greater clonal expansion in a later analysis.

Sampled while nominally healthy, donors likely had unrecorded immune exposures. V trimming: 6 bases; J trimming: 4 bases; junction bases outside the gene matches: 3. CDR1 and CDR2 from the germline V gene are MNHEY and SVGAGI. The CDR3 extends over 14 amino acids. The PCR made use of 60 Vbeta and 13 Jbeta primers. TCRdb's table, derived via immunoSEQ multiplex PCR, lists solely in-frame clones and lacks some. The sample yields approximately 120,000 clones, around 85% seen once. The rearrangement joins TRBV6-5 to TRBJ2-1, with 10 bases identical to TRBD1. The receptor's source is a woman in her twenties or thirties in good health and CMV-seropositive. Sequenced sample: PBMCs. CDR3 in DNA: TGTGCCAGCAGACCGGGACAGGGGTACAATGAGCAGTTCTTC. Translating gives CASRPGQGYNEQFF.